This entry features one T cell receptor (beta chain) sequence. The germline CDR1 and CDR2 sequences are MNHEY and SVGAGI. V dropped 7 bases and J dropped 7; count of bases not matched to a gene: 9. The CDR3 is made up of 14 amino acids. This entry belongs to a study of shared clonotypes between healthy human individuals. Generated by immunoSEQ multiplex PCR, the TCRdb table keeps only in-frame clones and is missing some. The table records some 1,400,000 clones, more than 95% of them present only once. J is TRBJ2-4 and V is TRBV6-5; TRBD2 matches at 8 bases. Sequenced material: naive CD4+ T cells sorted from blood. Subset described: CD45RA+ positively selected. This TCR came from a young man in good health. The CDR3 is CASNQAGVPNIQYF. The CDR3 DNA sequence: TGTGCCAGCAACCAAGCGGGAGTACCCAACATTCAGTACTTC.